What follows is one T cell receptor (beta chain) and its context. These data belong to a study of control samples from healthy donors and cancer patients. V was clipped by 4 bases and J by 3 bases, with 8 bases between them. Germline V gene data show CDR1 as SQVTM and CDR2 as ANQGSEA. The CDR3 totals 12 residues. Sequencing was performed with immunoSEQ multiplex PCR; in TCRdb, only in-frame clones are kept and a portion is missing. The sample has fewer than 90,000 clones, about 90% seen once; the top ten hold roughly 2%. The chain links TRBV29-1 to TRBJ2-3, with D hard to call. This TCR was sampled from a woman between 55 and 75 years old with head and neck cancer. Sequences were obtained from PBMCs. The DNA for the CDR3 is TGCAGCGTTGTTCAAGGGACAGATACGCAGTATTTT. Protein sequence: CSVVQGTDTQYF.